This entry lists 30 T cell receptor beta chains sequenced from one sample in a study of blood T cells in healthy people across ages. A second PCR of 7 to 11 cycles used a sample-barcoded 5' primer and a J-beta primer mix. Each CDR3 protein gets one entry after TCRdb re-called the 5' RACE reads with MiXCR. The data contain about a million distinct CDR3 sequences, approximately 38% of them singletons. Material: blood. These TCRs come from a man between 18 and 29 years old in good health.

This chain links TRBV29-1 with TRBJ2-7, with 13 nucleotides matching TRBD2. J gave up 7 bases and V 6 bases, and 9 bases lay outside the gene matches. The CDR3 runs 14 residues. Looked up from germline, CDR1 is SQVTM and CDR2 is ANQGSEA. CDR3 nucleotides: TGCAGCGTCCGAGGACTAGCGGGGGTGGATGAGCAGTACTTC. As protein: CSVRGLAGVDEQYF.

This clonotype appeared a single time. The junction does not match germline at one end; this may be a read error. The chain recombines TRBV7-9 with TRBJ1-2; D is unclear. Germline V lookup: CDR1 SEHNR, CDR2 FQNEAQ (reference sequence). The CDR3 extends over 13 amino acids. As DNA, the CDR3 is TGTGCCAGCAGCTTCGGGGTTGGCTATGGCCACACCTTC. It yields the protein CASSFGVGYGHTF.

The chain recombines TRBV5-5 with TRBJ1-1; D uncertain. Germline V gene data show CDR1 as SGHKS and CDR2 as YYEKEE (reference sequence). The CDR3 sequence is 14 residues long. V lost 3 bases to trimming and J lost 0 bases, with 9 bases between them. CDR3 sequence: CASSSTTLNTEAFF. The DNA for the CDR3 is TGTGCCAGCAGCTCCACGACTTTGAACACTGAAGCTTTCTTT. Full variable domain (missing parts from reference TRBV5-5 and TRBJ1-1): DAGVTQSPTHLIKTRGQQVTLRCSPISGHKSVSWYQQVLGQGPQFIFQYYEKEERGRGNFPDRFSARQFPNYSSELNVNALLLGDSALYLCASSSTTLNTEAFFGQGTRLTVV.

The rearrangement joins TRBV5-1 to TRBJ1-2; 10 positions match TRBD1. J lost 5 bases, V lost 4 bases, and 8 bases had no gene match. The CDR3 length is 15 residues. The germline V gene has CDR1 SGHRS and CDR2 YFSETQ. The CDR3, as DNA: TGCGCCAGCAGCCCGGACAGGGGGATTGGATATGGCTACACCTTC. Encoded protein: CASSPDRGIGYGYTF.

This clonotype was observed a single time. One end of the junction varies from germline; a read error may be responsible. CDR3 residues: CTSSPQFWDSVGEKLFF. The DNA of the CDR3 is TGCACCAGCAGCCCCCAATTCTGGGACTCTGTGGGAGAAAAACTGTTTTTT. This chain links TRBV5-1 with TRBJ1-4; tentatively, D is TRBD1 (5 bases). The CDR3 runs to 17 residues. Germline V gene sequence: CDR1 SGHRS, CDR2 YFSETQ.

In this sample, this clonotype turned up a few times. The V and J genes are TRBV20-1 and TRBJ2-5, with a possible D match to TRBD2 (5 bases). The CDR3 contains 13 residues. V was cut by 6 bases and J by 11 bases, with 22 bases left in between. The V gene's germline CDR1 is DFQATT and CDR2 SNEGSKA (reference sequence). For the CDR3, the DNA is TGCAGTGCGATAAGACCCGTTAGCGAGCAGCAGTACTTC. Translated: CSAIRPVSEQQYF.

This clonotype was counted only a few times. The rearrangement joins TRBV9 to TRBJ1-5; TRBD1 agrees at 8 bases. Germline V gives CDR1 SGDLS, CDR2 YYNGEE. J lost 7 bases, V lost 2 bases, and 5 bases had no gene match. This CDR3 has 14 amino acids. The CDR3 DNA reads TGTGCCAGCAGCGTTGGGACAGGCGGACAGCCCCAGCATTTT. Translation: CASSVGTGGQPQHF.

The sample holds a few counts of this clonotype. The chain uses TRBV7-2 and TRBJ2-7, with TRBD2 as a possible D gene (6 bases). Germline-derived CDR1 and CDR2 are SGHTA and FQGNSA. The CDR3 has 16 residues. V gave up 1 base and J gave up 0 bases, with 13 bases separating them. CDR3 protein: CASSLVGGDDSYEQYF. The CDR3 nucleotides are TGTGCCAGCAGCTTAGTAGGCGGGGACGACTCCTACGAGCAGTACTTC.

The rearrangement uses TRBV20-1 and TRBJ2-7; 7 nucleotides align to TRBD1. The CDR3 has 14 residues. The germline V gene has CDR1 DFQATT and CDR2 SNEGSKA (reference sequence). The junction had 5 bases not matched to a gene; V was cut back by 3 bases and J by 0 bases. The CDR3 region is CSARRTGPSYEQYF. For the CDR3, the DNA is TGCAGTGCTAGGCGGACAGGACCCTCCTACGAGCAGTACTTC.

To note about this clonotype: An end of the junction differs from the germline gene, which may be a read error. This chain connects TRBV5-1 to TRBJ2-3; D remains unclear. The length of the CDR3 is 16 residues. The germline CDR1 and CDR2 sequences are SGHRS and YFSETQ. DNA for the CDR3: TGCGCCAGCAGCTTGGTAACCGTCTTGAGCAGAGATACGCAGTATTTT. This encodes CASSLVTVLSRDTQYF.

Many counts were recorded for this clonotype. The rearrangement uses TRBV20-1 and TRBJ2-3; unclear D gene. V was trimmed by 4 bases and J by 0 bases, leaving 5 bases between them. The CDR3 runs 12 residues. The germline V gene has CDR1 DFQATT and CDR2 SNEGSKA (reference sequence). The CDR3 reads CSAIDSTDTQYF. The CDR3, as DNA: TGCAGTGCTATCGATAGCACAGATACGCAGTATTTT.

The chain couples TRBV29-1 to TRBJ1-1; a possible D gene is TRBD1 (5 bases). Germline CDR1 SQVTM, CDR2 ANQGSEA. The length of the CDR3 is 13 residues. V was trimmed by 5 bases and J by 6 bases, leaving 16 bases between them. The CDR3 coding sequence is TGCAGCGTTTTTGTGGGGGGTGTCCCTGAAGCTTTCTTT. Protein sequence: CSVFVGGVPEAFF.

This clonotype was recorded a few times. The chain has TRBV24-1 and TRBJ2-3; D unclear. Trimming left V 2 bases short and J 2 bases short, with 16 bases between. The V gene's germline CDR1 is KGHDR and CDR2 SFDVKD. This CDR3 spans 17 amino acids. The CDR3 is CATSDSGGGRLTDTQYF. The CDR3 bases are TGTGCCACCAGTGATTCAGGTGGCGGCAGACTCACAGATACGCAGTATTTT.

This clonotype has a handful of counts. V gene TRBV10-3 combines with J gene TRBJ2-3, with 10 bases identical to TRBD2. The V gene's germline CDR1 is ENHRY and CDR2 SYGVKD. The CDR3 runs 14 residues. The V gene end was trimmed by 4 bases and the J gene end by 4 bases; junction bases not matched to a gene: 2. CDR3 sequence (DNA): TGTGCCATCAGTGGGACTAGCGGATCAGATACGCAGTATTTT. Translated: CAISGTSGSDTQYF.

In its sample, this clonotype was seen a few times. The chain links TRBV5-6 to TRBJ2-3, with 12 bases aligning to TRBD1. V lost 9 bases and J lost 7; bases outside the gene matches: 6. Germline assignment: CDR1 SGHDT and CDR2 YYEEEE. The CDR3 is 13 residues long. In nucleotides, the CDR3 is TGTGCCACCACCGGGACAGGGGGCAATACGCAGTATTTT. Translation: CATTGTGGNTQYF. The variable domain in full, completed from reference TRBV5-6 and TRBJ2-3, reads DAGVTQSPTHLIKTRGQQVTLRCSPKSGHDTVSWYQQALGQGPQFIFQYYEEEERQRGNFPDRFSGHQFPNYSSELNVNALLLGDSALYLCATTGTGGNTQYFGPGTRLTVL.

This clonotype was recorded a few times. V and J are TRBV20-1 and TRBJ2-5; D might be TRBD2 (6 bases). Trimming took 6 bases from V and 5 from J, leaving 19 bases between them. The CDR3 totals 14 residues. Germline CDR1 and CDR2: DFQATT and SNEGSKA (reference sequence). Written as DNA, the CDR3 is TGCAGTGCGCACACGACTAGTATCCCGGAGACCCAGTACTTC. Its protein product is CSAHTTSIPETQYF.

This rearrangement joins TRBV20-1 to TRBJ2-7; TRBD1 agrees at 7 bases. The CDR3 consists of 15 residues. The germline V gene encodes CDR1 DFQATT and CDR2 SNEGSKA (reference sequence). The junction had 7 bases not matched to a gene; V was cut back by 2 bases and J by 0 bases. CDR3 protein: CSARPLTGSSYEQYF. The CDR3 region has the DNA TGCAGTGCTAGACCGCTGACAGGGAGCTCCTACGAGCAGTACTTC.

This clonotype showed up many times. The CDR3 reads CSVDEMGQSYGYTF. CDR3 in DNA: TGCAGCGTTGATGAGATGGGACAGTCCTATGGCTACACCTTC. V gene TRBV29-1 combines with J gene TRBJ1-2, with TRBD1 identical over 7 bases. The V gene's germline CDR1 is SQVTM and CDR2 ANQGSEA. The V segment lost 3 bases and the J segment 4 bases; nucleotides outside the gene matches: 8. This CDR3 region has 14 residues.

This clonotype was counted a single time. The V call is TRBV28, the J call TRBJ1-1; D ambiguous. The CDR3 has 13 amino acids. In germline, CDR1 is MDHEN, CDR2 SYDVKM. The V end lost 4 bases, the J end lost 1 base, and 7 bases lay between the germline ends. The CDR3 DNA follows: TGTGCCAGCAGTTGCGGCCAGAACACTGAAGCTTTCTTT. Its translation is CASSCGQNTEAFF.

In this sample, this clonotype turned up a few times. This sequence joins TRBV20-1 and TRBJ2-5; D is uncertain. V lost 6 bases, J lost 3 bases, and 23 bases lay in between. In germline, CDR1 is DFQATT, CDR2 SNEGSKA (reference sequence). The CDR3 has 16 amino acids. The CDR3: CSAEPDLRKFEETQYF. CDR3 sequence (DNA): TGCAGTGCCGAGCCGGACCTAAGAAAATTCGAAGAGACCCAGTACTTC.

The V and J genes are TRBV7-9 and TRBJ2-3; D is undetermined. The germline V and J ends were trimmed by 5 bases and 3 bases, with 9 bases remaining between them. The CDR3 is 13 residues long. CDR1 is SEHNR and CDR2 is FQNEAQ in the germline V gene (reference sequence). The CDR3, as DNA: TGTGCCAGCAGCCCCAGGAATACAGATACGCAGTATTTT. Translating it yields CASSPRNTDTQYF.

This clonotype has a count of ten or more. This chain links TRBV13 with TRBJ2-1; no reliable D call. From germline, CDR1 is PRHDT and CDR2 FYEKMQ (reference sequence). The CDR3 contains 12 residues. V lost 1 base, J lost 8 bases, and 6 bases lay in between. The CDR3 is CASSLAEDEQFF. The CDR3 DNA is TGTGCCAGCAGCTTAGCCGAGGATGAGCAGTTCTTC.

The CDR3 loop is CASSLLMRFGTSADVEYF. The CDR3 bases are TGTGCCAGCAGTTTATTGATGAGGTTCGGAACTAGCGCAGATGTGGAATATTTT. This rearrangement joins TRBV12-3 or TRBV12-4 to TRBJ2-3, with TRBD2 identical over 7 bases. The CDR3 is 18 amino acids. V lost 2 bases and J lost 15; bases outside the gene matches: 26.

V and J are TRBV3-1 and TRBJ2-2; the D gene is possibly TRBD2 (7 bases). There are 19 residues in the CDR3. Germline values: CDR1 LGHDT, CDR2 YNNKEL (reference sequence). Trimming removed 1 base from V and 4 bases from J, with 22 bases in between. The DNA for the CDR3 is TGTGCCAGCAGCCAAGTTGAGAGCCACGGGGGGCCGGTCACCGGGGAGCTGTTTTTT. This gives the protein CASSQVESHGGPVTGELFF.

Here the CDR3 DNA reads TGTGCCAGCAGTTACTCGCCAGCGGGGGGTAACAATGAGCAGTTCTTC. Protein: CASSYSPAGGNNEQFF. V is TRBV6-5 and J is TRBJ2-1; 9 nucleotides match TRBD2. Germline V lookup: CDR1 MNHEY, CDR2 SVGAGI. The V segment lost 0 bases and the J segment 5 bases; nucleotides outside the gene matches: 5. This CDR3 has 16 residues.

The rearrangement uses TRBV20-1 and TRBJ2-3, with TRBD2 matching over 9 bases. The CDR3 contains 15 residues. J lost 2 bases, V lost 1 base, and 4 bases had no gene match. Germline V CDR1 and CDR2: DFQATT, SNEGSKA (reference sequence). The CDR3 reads CSARGGGGDTDTQYF. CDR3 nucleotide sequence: TGCAGTGCTAGAGGCGGCGGGGGGGACACAGATACGCAGTATTTT.

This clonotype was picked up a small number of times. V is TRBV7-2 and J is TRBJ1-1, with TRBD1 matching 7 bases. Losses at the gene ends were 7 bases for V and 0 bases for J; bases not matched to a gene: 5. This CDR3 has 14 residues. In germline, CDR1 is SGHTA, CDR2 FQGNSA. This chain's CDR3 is CASTQTGMNTEAFF. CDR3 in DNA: TGTGCCAGCACCCAGACAGGGATGAACACTGAAGCTTTCTTT.

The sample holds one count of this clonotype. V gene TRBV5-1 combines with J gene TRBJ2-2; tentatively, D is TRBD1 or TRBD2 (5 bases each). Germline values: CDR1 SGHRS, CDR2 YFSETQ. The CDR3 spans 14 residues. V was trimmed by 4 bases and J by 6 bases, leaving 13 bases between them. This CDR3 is CASSRDGTAGELFF. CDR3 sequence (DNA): TGCGCCAGCAGCCGTGACGGGACCGCCGGGGAGCTGTTTTTT. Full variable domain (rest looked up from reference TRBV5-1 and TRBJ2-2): KAGVTQTPRYLIKTRGQQVTLSCSPISGHRSVSWYQQTPGQGLQFLFEYFSETQRNKGNFPGRFSGRQFSNSRSEMNVSTLELGDSALYLCASSRDGTAGELFFGEGSRLTVL.

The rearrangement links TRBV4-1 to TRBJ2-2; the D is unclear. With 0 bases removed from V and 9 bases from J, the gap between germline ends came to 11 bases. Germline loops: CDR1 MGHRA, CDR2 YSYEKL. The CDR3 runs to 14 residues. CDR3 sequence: CASSQETVHRELFF. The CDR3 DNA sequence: TGCGCCAGCAGCCAAGAGACGGTCCACCGGGAGCTGTTTTTT.

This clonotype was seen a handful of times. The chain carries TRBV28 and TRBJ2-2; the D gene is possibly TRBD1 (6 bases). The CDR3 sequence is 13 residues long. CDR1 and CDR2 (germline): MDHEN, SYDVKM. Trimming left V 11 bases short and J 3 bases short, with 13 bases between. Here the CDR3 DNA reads TGTGCCTCAGCGTCAGGGGACACCGGGGAGCTGTTTTTT. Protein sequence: CASASGDTGELFF.